A single sample gave rise to the 9 T cell receptor beta chains below, sequenced in a study of T-cell memory formation after mild COVID-19. In TCRdb, the 5' RACE reads were re-called with MiXCR into one record per CDR3 protein. Counted here are about 340,000 distinct CDR3 sequences, approximately 15% occurring once; the ten biggest clones make up 22%. The sample taken for sequencing was PBMCs or a T cell subset sorted from them (not recorded which). These receptor sequences come from a man between 18 and 29 years old who had mild COVID-19 (a few samples of this study predate the infection). Cell type and time point are not known.

The chain uses TRBV5-1 and TRBJ2-1; 11 nucleotides align to TRBD2. The CDR3 contains 15 residues. CDR1 is SGHRS and CDR2 is YFSETQ in the germline V gene. V was pared by 6 bases and J by 9 bases, with 11 bases of the junction left unmatched. The CDR3 loop is CASKISLAGGSEQFF. The DNA for the CDR3 is TGCGCCAGCAAAATAAGTCTAGCGGGGGGAAGTGAGCAGTTCTTC.

This clonotype was counted between two and nine times. The J gene is TRBJ2-4, the V gene TRBV10-2, with D perhaps being TRBD1 or TRBD2 (5 bases each). Germline V lookup: CDR1 WSHSY, CDR2 SAAADI. The CDR3 is made up of 17 amino acids. Trimming shortened V by 0 bases and J by 4 bases, and 16 bases separated the two germline ends. The CDR3 loop reads CASSESILGTWKNIQYF. Written as DNA, the CDR3 is TGCGCCAGCAGTGAGTCGATCCTCGGGACGTGGAAAAACATTCAGTACTTC.

This sequence joins TRBV20-1 and TRBJ2-5; D not resolved. The CDR3 covers 9 residues. V dropped 1 base and J dropped 9 bases, with 3 bases sitting between them. Germline assignment: CDR1 DFQATT and CDR2 SNEGSKA (reference sequence). The CDR3 loop is CSARVPQYF. CDR3 bases: TGCAGTGCTAGAGTCCCCCAGTACTTC.

This clonotype was found a few times. The chain employs TRBV7-2 and TRBJ1-6; D not resolved. CDR3 length: 15 amino acids. V lost 2 bases and J lost 5, with 10 bases in between. Germline CDR1 reads SGHTA; CDR2 reads FQGNSA. CDR3 amino acids: CASSLSTGNNSPLHF. CDR3 DNA: TGTGCCAGCAGCTTATCAACCGGAAATAATTCACCCCTCCACTTT.

This chain links TRBV27 with TRBJ1-1; weak D call: TRBD1 (5 bases). V lost 6 bases to trimming and J lost 1 base, with 24 bases between them. The CDR3 has 18 amino acids. Germline loops: CDR1 MNHEY, CDR2 SMNVEV (reference sequence). The CDR3 DNA follows: TGTGCCAGCAGAAAGGTTGTACAGGTTGGACATTCGAACACTGAAGCTTTCTTT. It specifies CASRKVVQVGHSNTEAFF.

J is TRBJ2-1 and V is TRBV6-5; TRBD2 matches at 8 bases. The CDR3 is made up of 16 amino acids. Germline V CDR1 and CDR2: MNHEY, SVGAGI. V gave up 0 bases and J gave up 8 bases; unmatched junction bases: 9. The CDR3 spells CASSYSPRGGLDEQFF. The CDR3, as DNA: TGTGCCAGCAGTTACTCTCCCCGGGGGGGCTTGGATGAGCAGTTCTTC.

The chain uses TRBV5-4 and TRBJ2-1; TRBD1 matches 9 bases. The CDR3 has 15 residues. V was clipped by 4 bases and J by 4 bases; unmatched bases: 6. From germline, CDR1 is SGHNT and CDR2 YYREEE (reference sequence). The CDR3 here is CASSPGQGVYNEQFF. In DNA, the CDR3 is TGTGCCAGCAGCCCGGGACAGGGAGTTTACAATGAGCAGTTCTTC.

The chain has TRBV29-1 and TRBJ2-7, with TRBD1 identical over 7 bases. Germline V gene lookup returns CDR1 SQVTM and CDR2 ANQGSEA. This CDR3 comprises 13 residues. The V gene end was trimmed by 6 bases and the J gene end by 1 base; junction bases not matched to a gene: 6. The CDR3 DNA sequence: TGCAGCGTGGGACAGAGGCGATCCTACGAGCAGTACTTC. This translates into CSVGQRRSYEQYF.

This clonotype was detected a few times. The CDR3 DNA follows: TGTGCCAGCAGCCAAGATTTCAGTTTGGAGTACAATGAGCAGTTCTTC. This translates into CASSQDFSLEYNEQFF. The chain is built from TRBV4-2 and TRBJ2-1; no reliable D call. The V and J ends lost 0 bases and 4 bases respectively, with 13 bases between them. In germline, CDR1 is LGHNA, CDR2 YNFKEQ. This CDR3 contains 16 residues.